This T cell receptor beta chain was found in a study of cytomegalovirus exposure and HLA in healthy donors. Germline trimming cut 3 bases from V and 4 bases from J; bases unmatched to any gene: 3. CDR1 is KGHSH and CDR2 is LQKENI in the germline V gene. The CDR3 runs to 14 residues. 60 Vbeta and 13 Jbeta primers were used in PCR. Sequencing was performed with immunoSEQ multiplex PCR; in TCRdb, only in-frame clones are kept and a portion is missing. The sample holds about 200,000 clones, approximately 85% seen once. The TCR was taken from a woman in her 50s in good health and CMV-seronegative. J is TRBJ2-7 and V is TRBV18; 10 bases map to TRBD1. The sequencing input was PBMCs. This CDR3 reads CASSPGQGRYEQYF. CDR3 coding DNA: TGTGCCAGCTCACCGGGACAGGGGAGGTACGAGCAGTACTTC.